This T cell receptor (beta chain) appears in the sequencing data of a study of blood T cell repertoires in COVID-19. About the study: Collection of acute and convalescent COVID-19 samples took place in the United States, Italy and Spain. Sources were T cells, B-cell-depleted T cells, or PBMCs; the material itself was cDNA or gDNA.

The authors' processing: Scientists estimated how many nucleated cells there were by amplifying reference gene primers. Clones were sequenced by immunoSEQ multiplex PCR, and TCRdb holds only the in-frame ones, with some missing. The D gene and trimming were derived from the DNA, and the V and J assignments and clone size from that table. This sample has over 200,000 clones, with approximately 84% found just once. V was cut by 4 bases and J by 1 base, with 6 bases left in between. CDR1 is SGHNT, CDR2 YYREEE, per germline (reference sequence). The CDR3 is 12 residues long. The receptor comes from a man aged 40-55 years with active or convalescent COVID-19. The chain carries TRBV5-4 and TRBJ2-7; D may be TRBD1 (6 bases). Material: peripheral blood. The CDR3 sequence: CASSGQSYEQYF. Here the CDR3 DNA reads TGTGCCAGCAGCGGACAGTCCTACGAGCAGTACTTC.